This is a list of T cell receptor beta chains from one sample in a study of T cells after yellow fever vaccination. TCRdb redid the calling of the 5' RACE reads with MiXCR, one entry per CDR3 protein. This table has under 550,000 distinct CDR3 sequences, roughly a fifth appearing once. This sample comprised PBMCs, obtained roughly 23 days after the first yellow fever vaccination. The receptors here all came from a man aged 18 to 29 who received the YFV17D yellow fever vaccine. Each CDR3 is given with its conserved first and last residue. The D gene is left open where the match is weak. Only part of the rows carry a size: once, few, many, or a class if the clone is expanded.

TRBJ2-7	few	TRBV3-1	.	TGTGCCAGCAGCCCCTCAGGGACCGAGCAGTACTTC	CASSPSGTEQYF
TRBJ2-5	.	TRBV7-2	TRBD1	TGTGCCAGCACCCTAGCCGGGACAGGGGAAGAGACCCAGTACTTC	CASTLAGTGEETQYF
TRBJ2-7	.	TRBV3-1	.	TGTGCCAGCAGTCTCAGTCGGGGGTACGACGAGCAGTACTTC	CASSLSRGYDEQYF
TRBJ1-5	.	TRBV7-2	.	TGTGCCAGCAGCTTTTTTGGCAGGGACCAGCCCCAGCATTTT	CASSFFGRDQPQHF
TRBJ2-2	.	TRBV9	.	TGTGCCAGCAGCGTAAGCCCGAATACGAACACCGGGGAGCTGTTTTTT	CASSVSPNTNTGELFF
TRBJ1-5	.	TRBV7-2	.	TGTGCCAGCAGCTTAGTACAGGGAGTCAATCAGCCCCAGCATTTT	CASSLVQGVNQPQHF
TRBJ2-2	.	TRBV10-1	.	TGCGCCAGCAGTGGCAGGAAGAACACCGGGGAGCTGTTTTTT	CASSGRKNTGELFF
TRBJ1-5	.	TRBV14	.	TGTGCCAGCAGCCAAAGAATCTACGGGCCCCAGCATTTT	CASSQRIYGPQHF
TRBJ2-1	.	TRBV7-2	TRBD1	TGTGCCAGCAGCTCCCCGCGACAGGGTGGTGAGCAGTTCTTC	CASSSPRQGGEQFF
TRBJ2-2	many	TRBV7-2	.	TGTGCCAGCAGCTTAGTCGCCCAACCGAACACCGGGGAGCTGTTTTTT	CASSLVAQPNTGELFF
TRBJ2-3	once	TRBV7-9	.	TGTGCCAGCAGCTCTGGGACGGGATTCACAGATACGCAGTATTTT	CASSSGTGFTDTQYF
TRBJ2-7	few	TRBV6-1	.	TGTGCCAGCAGCTTCGACCGGGGAGCCCCCTACGAGCAGTACTTC	CASSFDRGAPYEQYF
TRBJ2-5	few	TRBV5-1	TRBD1	TGCGCCAGCAGCCAGGGGGTAGCACGAGAGACCCAGTACTTC	CASSQGVARETQYF
TRBJ2-1	few	TRBV29-1	.	TGCAGCGTTGATCGTACAGGCCGGTTGGGGTGGTCCTACAATGAGCAGTTCTTC	CSVDRTGRLGWSYNEQFF
TRBJ2-5	few	TRBV4-3	TRBD2	TGCGCCAGCAGCCAAGATCTTTTAGCTAGCGGGGCGGTTGGGACCCAGTACTTC	CASSQDLLASGAVGTQYF
TRBJ1-1	.	TRBV30	.	TGTGCCTGGACTAGACAGGCAGGTAGTTTAGCTTTCTTT	CAWTRQAGSLAFF
TRBJ2-1	.	TRBV5-1	.	TGCGCCAGCAGCTCGGCCATTTTGGTGCCCTTTAATGAGCAGTTCTTC	CASSSAILVPFNEQFF
TRBJ2-1	many	TRBV2	TRBD2	TGTGCCAGCAACCGCGGGGGGGCAAATGAGCAGTTCTTC	CASNRGGANEQFF
TRBJ1-5	.	TRBV4-3	.	TGCGCCAGCAGCCAAGATAGGATAGGGGGTCAGCCCCAGCATTTT	CASSQDRIGGQPQHF
TRBJ2-1	.	TRBV6-2/TRBV6-3	.	TGTGCCACTCAAAGCGGCGATCATTCCTACAATGAGCAGTTCTTC	CATQSGDHSYNEQFF
TRBJ2-7	few	TRBV6-2/TRBV6-3	TRBD1	TGTGCCAGCAGTACCCTTGACAGGGTCCACGAGCAGTACTTC	CASSTLDRVHEQYF
TRBJ2-6	.	TRBV27	.	TGTGCCAGCACCAACTCTGGGGCCAACGTCCTGACTTTC	CASTNSGANVLTF
TRBJ2-1	few	TRBV5-5	.	TGTGCCAGCAGCGTACTAGGGGATCTTAACAATGAGCAGTTCTTC	CASSVLGDLNNEQFF
TRBJ2-7	.	TRBV10-3	.	TGTGCCATCAGTGAGTCTGACAGCCCCTACGAGCAGTACTTC	CAISESDSPYEQYF
TRBJ2-1	few	TRBV4-1	.	TGCGCCAGCAGCCAAAGTGGGAATGAGCAGTTCTTC	CASSQSGNEQFF
TRBJ2-3	few	TRBV20-1	.	TGCAGTGCTAGTATCTTACGGGATACGCAGTATTTT	CSASILRDTQYF
TRBJ2-1	few	TRBV10-2	.	TGCGCCAGCAGTTCCTGGACAGTCAATGAGCAGTTCTTC	CASSSWTVNEQFF
TRBJ2-3	.	TRBV9	TRBD2	TGTGCCAGCAGCCCCCGAGGTAGCGGGGGGCTGTTCACAGATACGCAGTATTTT	CASSPRGSGGLFTDTQYF
TRBJ2-1	many	TRBV5-5	.	TGTGCCAGCAGTAGGTACCAGCCTGGCTCCTACAATGAGCAGTTCTTC	CASSRYQPGSYNEQFF
TRBJ1-1	many	TRBV7-3	.	TGTGCCAGCAGCCCAAACATGAACACTGAAGCTTTCTTT	CASSPNMNTEAFF
TRBJ2-1	.	TRBV20-1	TRBD1	TGCAGTGCTAACCGGGACAGGGGTCCAAATGAGCAGTTCTTC	CSANRDRGPNEQFF
TRBJ1-1	.	TRBV9	.	TGTGCCAGCAGCCCCTCCCGGGGCGGGTTGAGGGGCACTGAAGCTTTCTTT	CASSPSRGGLRGTEAFF
TRBJ2-2	.	TRBV4-3	.	TGCGCCAGCAGCCAGCGTTGGGCCGGGGAGCTGTTTTTT	CASSQRWAGELFF
TRBJ2-3	many	TRBV4-1	.	TGCGCCAGCAGCCAGGGGGCGGGCACAGATACGCAGTATTTT	CASSQGAGTDTQYF
TRBJ2-6	many	TRBV4-3	.	TGCGCCAGCAGCCAAGATCTTAGCTCTGGGGCCAACGTCCTGACTTTC	CASSQDLSSGANVLTF
TRBJ1-4	many	TRBV27	.	TGTGCCAGCAGTTTACAACAGGGTCCCTATGAAAAACTGTTTTTT	CASSLQQGPYEKLFF
TRBJ1-6	.	TRBV12-3/TRBV12-4	TRBD1	TGTGCCAGCAGTTCCACATCCAGGGGGCCTTTCCTTTATAATTCACCCCTCCACTTT	CASSSTSRGPFLYNSPLHF
TRBJ1-2	.	TRBV20-1	.	TGCAGTGCTACGAGGGTAGGGGCCGGGCGGTATGGCTACACCTTC	CSATRVGAGRYGYTF
TRBJ2-3	few	TRBV5-1	.	TGCGCCAGCAGTTGGAGGGTCCCAAGCACAGATACGCAGTATTTT	CASSWRVPSTDTQYF
TRBJ2-1	many	TRBV25-1	.	TGTGCCAGCAGTGGACATTCCGAGGGGCCCTACAATGAGCAGTTCTTC	CASSGHSEGPYNEQFF
TRBJ2-7	few	TRBV12-3/TRBV12-4	TRBD2	TGTGCCAGCAGTTGGGCTAGCGGGAACCATCAGCAGTACTTC	CASSWASGNHQQYF
TRBJ1-4	.	TRBV7-7	.	TGTGCCAGCAGCTTCAAGGGACCTAATGAAAAACTGTTTTTT	CASSFKGPNEKLFF
TRBJ1-5	.	TRBV7-9	.	TGTGCCAGCAGCTTAGCAGTCGGGGCTTTTCAGCCCCAGCATTTT	CASSLAVGAFQPQHF
TRBJ1-1	few	TRBV11-2	.	TGTGCCTGCAGCTTATGGGGGGCCCCTACTGAAGCTTTCTTT	CACSLWGAPTEAFF
TRBJ2-5	many	TRBV5-4	TRBD1	TGTGCCAGCAGCTACGACAGGGACCAAGAGACCCAGTACTTC	CASSYDRDQETQYF
TRBJ2-5	few	TRBV7-9	TRBD1	TGTGCCAGCAGCTTCCGGGACAGGGGGGGAGAGACCCAGTACTTC	CASSFRDRGGETQYF
TRBJ1-3	.	TRBV2	.	TGTGCCAGCAAGCCGGGTTTCTCTGGAAACACCATATATTTT	CASKPGFSGNTIYF
TRBJ2-7	many	TRBV12-3/TRBV12-4	.	TGTGCCAGCAGCCTCACTTTCCGGGGTGACGAGCAGTACTTC	CASSLTFRGDEQYF
TRBJ1-4	.	TRBV5-1	.	TGCGCCAGCAGCCTTCAGCCCGGGACCCCTGCGGAAAAACTGTTTTTT	CASSLQPGTPAEKLFF
TRBJ1-5	.	TRBV20-1	.	TGCAGTGCTAGGATCGGGGGGCGACATCAGCCCCAGCATTTT	CSARIGGRHQPQHF
TRBJ1-3	few	TRBV12-3/TRBV12-4	.	TGTGCCAGCAGCCTGGAGGGAAGGGGAAACACCATATATTTT	CASSLEGRGNTIYF
TRBJ2-7	.	TRBV12-3/TRBV12-4	TRBD1	TGTGCCAGCAGTTTATTCCCAGGGGGTATAGACTACGAGCAGTACTTC	CASSLFPGGIDYEQYF
TRBJ2-4	few	TRBV4-3	.	TGCGCCAGCAGCCAAGAGGTCACAGCCAAAAACATTCAGTACTTC	CASSQEVTAKNIQYF
TRBJ2-7	.	TRBV20-1	TRBD1	TGCAGTGCTTACAGGGGGCGAGGACAGTACTTC	CSAYRGRGQYF
TRBJ1-3	many	TRBV20-1	.	TGCAGTGCTAGAGATGAGGGTTCTAACACCATATATTTT	CSARDEGSNTIYF
TRBJ2-3	.	TRBV7-4	.	TGTGCCAGCAGATTTAGTGGGGCGCGTGGAGAGGATACGCAGTATTTT	CASRFSGARGEDTQYF
TRBJ2-2	few	TRBV5-1	.	TGCGCCAGCTTTGACGGGACCGGGGAGCTGTTTTTT	CASFDGTGELFF